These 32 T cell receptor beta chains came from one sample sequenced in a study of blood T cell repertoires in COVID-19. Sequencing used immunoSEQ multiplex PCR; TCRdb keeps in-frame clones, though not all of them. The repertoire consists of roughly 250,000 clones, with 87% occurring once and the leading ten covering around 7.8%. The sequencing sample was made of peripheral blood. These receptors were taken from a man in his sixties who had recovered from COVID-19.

The CDR3 sequence: CASSSAQGHPSPLHF. CDR3 nucleotides: TGCGCCAGCAGCTCTGCACAGGGGCATCCGTCACCCCTCCACTTT. J is TRBJ1-6 and V is TRBV5-1; TRBD1 matches at 7 bases. Per germline, CDR1 SGHRS and CDR2 YFSETQ. This CDR3 comprises 15 residues. Unmatched junction bases numbered 10, after V lost 3 bases and J lost 10 bases.

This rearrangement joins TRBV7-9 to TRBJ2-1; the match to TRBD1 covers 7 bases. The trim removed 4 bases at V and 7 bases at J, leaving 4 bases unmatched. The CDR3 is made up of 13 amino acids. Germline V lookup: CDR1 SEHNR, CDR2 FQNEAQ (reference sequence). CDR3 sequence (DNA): TGTGCCAGCAGCTCTTACAGGGGTAATGAGCAGTTCTTC. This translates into CASSSYRGNEQFF.

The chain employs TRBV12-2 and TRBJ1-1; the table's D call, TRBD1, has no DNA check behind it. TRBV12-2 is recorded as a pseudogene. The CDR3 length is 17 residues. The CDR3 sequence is CASRPARGSAVFRIAFF. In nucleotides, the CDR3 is TGTGCAAGTCGCCCAGCCAGGGGGTCAGCTGTCTTTCGTATCGCTTTCTTT.

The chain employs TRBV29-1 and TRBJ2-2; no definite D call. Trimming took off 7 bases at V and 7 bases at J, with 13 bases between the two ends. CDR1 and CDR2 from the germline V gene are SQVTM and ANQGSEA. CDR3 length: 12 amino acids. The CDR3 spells CSAASGGGELFF. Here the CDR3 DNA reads TGCAGCGCCGCTTCGGGTGGCGGGGAGCTGTTTTTT.

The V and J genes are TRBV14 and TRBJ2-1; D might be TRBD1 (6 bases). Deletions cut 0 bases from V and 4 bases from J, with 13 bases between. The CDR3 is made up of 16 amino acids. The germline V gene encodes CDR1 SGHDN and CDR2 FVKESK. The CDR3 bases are TGTGCCAGCAGCCAAGATTTGAGGACAGCGTACAATGAGCAGTTCTTC. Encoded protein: CASSQDLRTAYNEQFF.

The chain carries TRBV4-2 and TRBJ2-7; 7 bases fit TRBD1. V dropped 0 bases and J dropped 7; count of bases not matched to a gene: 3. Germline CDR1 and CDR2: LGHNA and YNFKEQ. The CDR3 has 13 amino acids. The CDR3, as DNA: TGTGCCAGCAGCCAAGACAGGGGGAGTGAGCAGTACTTC. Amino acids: CASSQDRGSEQYF.

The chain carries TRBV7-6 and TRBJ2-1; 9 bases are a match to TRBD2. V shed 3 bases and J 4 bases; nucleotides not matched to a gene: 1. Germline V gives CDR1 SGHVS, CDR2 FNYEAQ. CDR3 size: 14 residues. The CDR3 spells CASSFSGGYNEQFF. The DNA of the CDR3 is TGTGCCAGCAGCTTCAGCGGGGGGTACAATGAGCAGTTCTTC. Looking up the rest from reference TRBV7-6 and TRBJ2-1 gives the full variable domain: GAGVSQSPRYKVTKRGQDVALRCDPISGHVSLYWYRQALGQGPEFLTYFNYEAQQDKSGLPNDRFSAERPEGSISTLTIQRTEQRDSAMYRCASSFSGGYNEQFFGPGTRLTVL.

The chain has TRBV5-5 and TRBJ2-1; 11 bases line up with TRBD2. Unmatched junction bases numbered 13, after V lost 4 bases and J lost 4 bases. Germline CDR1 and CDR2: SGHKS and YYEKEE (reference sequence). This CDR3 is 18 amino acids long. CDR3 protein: CASSTLPSGGNPYNEQFF. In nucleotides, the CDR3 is TGTGCCAGCAGCACACTTCCTAGCGGGGGGAACCCGTACAATGAGCAGTTCTTC.

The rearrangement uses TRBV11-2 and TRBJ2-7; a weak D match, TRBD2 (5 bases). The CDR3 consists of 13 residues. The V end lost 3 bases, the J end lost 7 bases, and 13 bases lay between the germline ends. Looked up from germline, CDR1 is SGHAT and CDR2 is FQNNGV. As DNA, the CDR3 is TGTGCCAGCAGCTTGGCCCTTTCGGGGGAGCAGTACGTC. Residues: CASSLALSGEQYV.

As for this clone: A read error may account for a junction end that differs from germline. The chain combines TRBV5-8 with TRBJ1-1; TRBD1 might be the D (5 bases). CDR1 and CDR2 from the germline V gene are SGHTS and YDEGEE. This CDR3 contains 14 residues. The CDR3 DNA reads TGTGCCAGCACCTTGGGACTTAAGAACACTGAAGCTTTCTTT. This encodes CASTLGLKNTEAFF. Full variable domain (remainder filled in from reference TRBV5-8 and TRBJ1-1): EAGVTQSPTHLIKTRGQQATLRCSPISGHTSVYWYQQALGLGLQFLLWYDEGEERNRGNFPPRFSGRQFPNYSSELNVNALELEDSALYLCASTLGLKNTEAFFGQGTRLTVV.

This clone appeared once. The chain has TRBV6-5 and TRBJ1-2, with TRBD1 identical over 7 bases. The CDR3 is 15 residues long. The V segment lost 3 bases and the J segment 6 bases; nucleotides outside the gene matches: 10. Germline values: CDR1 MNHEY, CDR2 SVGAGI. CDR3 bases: TGTGCCAGCAGTTATAGTAGGGGGCTACAGGATGGCTACACCTTC. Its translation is CASSYSRGLQDGYTF.

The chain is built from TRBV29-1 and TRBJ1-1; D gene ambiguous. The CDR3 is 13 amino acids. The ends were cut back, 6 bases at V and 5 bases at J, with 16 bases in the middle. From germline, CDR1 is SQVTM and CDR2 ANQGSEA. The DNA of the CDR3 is TGCAGCGTCGCGTTTAACGGGGAGACTGAAGCTTTCTTT. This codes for CSVAFNGETEAFF.

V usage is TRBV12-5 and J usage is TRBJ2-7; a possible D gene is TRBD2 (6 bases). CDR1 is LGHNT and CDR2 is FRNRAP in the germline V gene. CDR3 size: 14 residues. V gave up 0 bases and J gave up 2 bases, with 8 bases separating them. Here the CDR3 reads CASGLVRGTYEQYF. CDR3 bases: TGTGCTAGTGGTTTGGTACGGGGGACCTACGAGCAGTACTTC.

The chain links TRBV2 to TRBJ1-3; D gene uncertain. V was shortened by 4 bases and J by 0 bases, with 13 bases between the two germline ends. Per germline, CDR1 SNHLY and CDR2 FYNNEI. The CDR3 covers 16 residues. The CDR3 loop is CASSGPAGVSGNTIYF. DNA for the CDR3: TGTGCCAGCAGTGGTCCGGCGGGAGTCTCTGGAAACACCATATATTTT.

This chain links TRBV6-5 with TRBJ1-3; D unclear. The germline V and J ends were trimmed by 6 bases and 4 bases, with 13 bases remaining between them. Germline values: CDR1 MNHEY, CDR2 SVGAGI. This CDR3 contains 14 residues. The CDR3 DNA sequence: TGTGCCAGCAGGAATCCGACGACAGGAAACACCATATATTTT. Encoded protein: CASRNPTTGNTIYF.

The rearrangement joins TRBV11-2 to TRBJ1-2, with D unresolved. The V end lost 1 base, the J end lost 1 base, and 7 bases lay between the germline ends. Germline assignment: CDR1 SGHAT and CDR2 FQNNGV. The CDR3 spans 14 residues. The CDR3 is CASSLAQLNYGYTF. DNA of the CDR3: TGTGCCAGCAGCTTAGCACAGCTTAACTATGGCTACACCTTC. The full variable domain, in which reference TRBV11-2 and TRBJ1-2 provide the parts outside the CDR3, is EAGVAQSPRYKIIEKRQSVAFWCNPISGHATLYWYQQILGQGPKLLIQFQNNGVVDDSQLPKDRFSAERLKGVDSTLKIQPAKLEDSAVYLCASSLAQLNYGYTFGSGTRLTVV.

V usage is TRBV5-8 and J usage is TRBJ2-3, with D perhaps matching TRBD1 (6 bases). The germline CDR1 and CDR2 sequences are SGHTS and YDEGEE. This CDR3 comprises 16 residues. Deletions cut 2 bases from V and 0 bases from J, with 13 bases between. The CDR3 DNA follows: TGTGCCAGCAGCTTCCTACGGGACACCAGCACAGATACGCAGTATTTT. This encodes CASSFLRDTSTDTQYF.

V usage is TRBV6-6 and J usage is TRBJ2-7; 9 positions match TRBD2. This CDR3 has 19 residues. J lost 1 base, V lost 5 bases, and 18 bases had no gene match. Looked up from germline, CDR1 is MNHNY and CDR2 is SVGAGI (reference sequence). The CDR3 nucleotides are TGTGCCAGCAGTCCAGTTATTGGGATTGCTAGCGGGGATTCCTACGAGCAGTACTTC. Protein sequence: CASSPVIGIASGDSYEQYF.

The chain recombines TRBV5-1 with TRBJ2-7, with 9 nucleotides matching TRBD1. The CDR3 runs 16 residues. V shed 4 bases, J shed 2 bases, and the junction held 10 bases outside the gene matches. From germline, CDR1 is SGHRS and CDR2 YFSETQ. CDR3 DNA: TGCGCCAGCAGCCCCGCAGGGGACAGGGACCCCTACGAGCAGTACTTC. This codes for CASSPAGDRDPYEQYF.

CDR3 sequence (DNA): TGTGCCAGCAGCTTGACCCGGACACGAGATGAGCAGTTCTTC. This gives the protein CASSLTRTRDEQFF. The chain recombines TRBV7-9 with TRBJ2-1, with a possible D match to TRBD1 (5 bases). The germline V gene encodes CDR1 SEHNR and CDR2 FQNEAQ (reference sequence). The CDR3 runs to 14 residues. Trimming removed 3 bases from V and 8 bases from J, with 14 bases in between.

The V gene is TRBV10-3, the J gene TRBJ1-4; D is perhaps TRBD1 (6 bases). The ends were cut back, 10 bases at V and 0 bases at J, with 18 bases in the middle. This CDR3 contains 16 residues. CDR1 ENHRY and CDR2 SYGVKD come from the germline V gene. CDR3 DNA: TGTGCCACCCACCAAGGGGGGGGCGCAACTAATGAAAAACTGTTTTTT. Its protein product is CATHQGGGATNEKLFF.

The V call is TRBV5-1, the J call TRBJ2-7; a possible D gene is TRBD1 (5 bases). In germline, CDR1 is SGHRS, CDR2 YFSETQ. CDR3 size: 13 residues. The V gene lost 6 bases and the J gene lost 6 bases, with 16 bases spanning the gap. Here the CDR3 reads CASTESRVGEQYF. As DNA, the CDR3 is TGCGCCAGCACCGAGAGCAGGGTTGGCGAGCAGTACTTC.

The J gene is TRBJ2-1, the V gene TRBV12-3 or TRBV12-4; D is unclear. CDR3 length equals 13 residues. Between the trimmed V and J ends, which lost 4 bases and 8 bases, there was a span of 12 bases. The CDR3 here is CASSSGVLDEQFF. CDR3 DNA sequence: TGTGCCAGCAGTTCCGGAGTTTTAGATGAGCAGTTCTTC.

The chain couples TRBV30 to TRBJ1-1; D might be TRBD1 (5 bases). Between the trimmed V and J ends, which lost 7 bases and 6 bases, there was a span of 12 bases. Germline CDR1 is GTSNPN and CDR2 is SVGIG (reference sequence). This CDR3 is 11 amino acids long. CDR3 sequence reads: CAYQDRSEAFF. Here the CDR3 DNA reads TGTGCCTACCAAGACAGATCTGAAGCTTTCTTT.

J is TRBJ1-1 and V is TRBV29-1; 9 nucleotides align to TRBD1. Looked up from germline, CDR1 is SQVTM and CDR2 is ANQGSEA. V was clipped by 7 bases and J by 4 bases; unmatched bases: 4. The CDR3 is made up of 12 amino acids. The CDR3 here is CSASTGGTEAFF. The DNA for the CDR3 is TGCAGCGCCTCGACAGGGGGCACTGAAGCTTTCTTT.

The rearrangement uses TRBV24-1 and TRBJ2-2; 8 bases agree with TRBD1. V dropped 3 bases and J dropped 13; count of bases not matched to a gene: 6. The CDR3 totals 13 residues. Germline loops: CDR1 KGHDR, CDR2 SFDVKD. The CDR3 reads CATSDIGQGGLFF. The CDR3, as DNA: TGTGCCACCAGTGATATTGGACAGGGAGGGCTGTTTTTT.

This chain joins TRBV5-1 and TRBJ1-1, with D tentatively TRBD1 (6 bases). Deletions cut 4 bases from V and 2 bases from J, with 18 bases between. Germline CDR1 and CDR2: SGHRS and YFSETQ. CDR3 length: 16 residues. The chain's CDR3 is CASSPAQGGLNTEAFF. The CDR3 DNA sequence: TGCGCCAGCAGCCCGGCACAGGGCGGCTTAAACACTGAAGCTTTCTTT.

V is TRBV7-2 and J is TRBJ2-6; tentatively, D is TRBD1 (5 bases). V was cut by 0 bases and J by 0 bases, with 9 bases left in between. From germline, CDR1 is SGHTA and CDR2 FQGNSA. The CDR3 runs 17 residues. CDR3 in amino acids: CASSLAAGLSGANVLTF. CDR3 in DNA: TGTGCCAGCAGCTTAGCAGCAGGGCTCTCTGGGGCCAACGTCCTGACTTTC.

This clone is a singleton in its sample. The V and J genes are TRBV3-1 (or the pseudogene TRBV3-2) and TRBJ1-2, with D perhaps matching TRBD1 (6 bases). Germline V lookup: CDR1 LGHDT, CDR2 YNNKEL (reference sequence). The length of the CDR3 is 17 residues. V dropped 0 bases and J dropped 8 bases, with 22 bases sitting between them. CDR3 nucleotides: TGTGCCAGCAGCCAAGATCTGGCCGCAGGGGTAGTAGGAGGCTACACCTTC. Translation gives CASSQDLAAGVVGGYTF.

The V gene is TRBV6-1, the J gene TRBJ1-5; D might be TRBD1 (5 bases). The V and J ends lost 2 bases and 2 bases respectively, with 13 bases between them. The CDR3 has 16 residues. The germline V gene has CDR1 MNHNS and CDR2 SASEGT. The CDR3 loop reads CASSEINWGGNQPQHF. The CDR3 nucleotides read TGTGCCAGCAGTGAAATCAATTGGGGGGGCAATCAGCCCCAGCATTTT.

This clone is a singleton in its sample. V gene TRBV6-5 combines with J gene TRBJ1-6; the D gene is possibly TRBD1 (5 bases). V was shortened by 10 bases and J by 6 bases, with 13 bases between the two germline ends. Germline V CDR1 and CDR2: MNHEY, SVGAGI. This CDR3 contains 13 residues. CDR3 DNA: TGTGCCACCCAAGGCCAGGGTAATTCACCCCTCCACTTT. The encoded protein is CATQGQGNSPLHF.

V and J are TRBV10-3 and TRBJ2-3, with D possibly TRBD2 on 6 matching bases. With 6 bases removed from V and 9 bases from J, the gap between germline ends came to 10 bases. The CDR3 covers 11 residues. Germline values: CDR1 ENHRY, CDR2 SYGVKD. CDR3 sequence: CAIRGLGTQYF. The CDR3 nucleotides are TGTGCCATCAGGGGACTGGGCACGCAGTATTTT.